This T cell receptor (beta chain) was recorded in a study of blood T cell repertoires in COVID-19 (dated by TCRdb to 2018 to 2020). Regarding the research as a whole: Samples from collaborators originated in the United States, Italy and Spain and spanned both the acute and convalescent phases of COVID-19. The material from the prospective study consisted of cDNA or gDNA derived from T cells, B-cell-depleted T cells, or PBMCs. Deeply sampled blood TCRbeta repertoires from subjects exposed to, actively infected with, or recovered from COVID-19 were included in the dataset. The repertoires were released in a freely available public database meant as a resource for research on the immune response to SARS-CoV-2. Samples were obtained from the ongoing ImmuneRACE study (first 160 participants) and from 1,200 or so subjects provided by 6 global collaborators. Nearly every sample came with metadata listing a de-identified subject ID, COVID-19 status, age in years and sex. Where available, HLA class I and class II types were taken from metadata supplied by the sample provider and were not determined by assay-based typing.

The germline V gene sets CDR1 to SGHRS and CDR2 to YFSETQ. After removal of 3 bases from V and 7 bases from J, the junction retains 18 bases not matched to a gene. Spanning cysteine to phenylalanine, the CDR3 consists of 18 amino acids. Only the CDR3 DNA is retained, 54 bases long and in frame from the first base. As concerns this clone: It lacks a known antigen. No much larger clone exists at a distance of one base, and base qualities are not known.

TCRbeta CDR3 regions were amplified from genomic DNA by means of the immunoSEQ Assay, a bias-controlled multiplex PCR. As for the original processing: Within the assay, amplification of reference gene primers was used to estimate how many nucleated cells each sample contained. To quantify the absolute abundance of each unique TCRbeta CDR3 rearrangement, sequence reads were collapsed and filtered. For each sample, productive Simpson clonality was calculated as the square root of Simpson's diversity index across productive rearrangements. TCRdb mirrors the immuneACCESS table, restricted to in-frame sequences. Some clones are absent from its copies; in checked studies, under half trace to an unresolved V gene, and the reason for the others is unknown. V, J and clone size reflect that table, while D and trimming were determined from the DNA. This sample lists hundreds of thousands of clones; around 87% were detected once. Roughly 6.3% of the sample lies in the top ten.

One collaborating source in Seattle enrolled patients while the patients were actively infected and followed the patients over time throughout the course of disease. Each collaborating institution followed its own protocols to collect whole blood in K2EDTA tubes. For TCRbeta analysis, collaborator samples were shipped as frozen whole blood, as isolated PBMCs, or as DNA extracted from either sample type. The full study reports these points: How much clinical and demographic metadata was included differed by source and by participant, and the metadata was provided uncurated.

This sequence was found in a woman aged 45 to 65 with COVID-19, enrolled during active disease. Sequenced input: peripheral blood. The rearrangement joined TRBV5-1 to TRBJ2-7; 11 of the junction bases match TRBD1. The bases read TGCGCCAGCAGCTCGGGGAGGACAGGGGGCATTTTTATTGGAGAGCAGTACTTC. This sequence encodes CASSSGRTGGIFIGEQYF.